The TCR beta chain described here comes from a study of blood T cell repertoires in COVID-19. Turning to the study itself: Material from acute and convalescent COVID-19 was sourced from the United States, Italy and Spain. T cells, B-cell-depleted T cells, or PBMCs provided the cDNA or gDNA that served as material.

CDR1 and CDR2 from the germline V gene are GTSNPN and SVGIG (reference sequence). CDR3 length equals 14 residues. The assay was immunoSEQ multiplex PCR, and TCRdb's table has in-frame clones only and misses some. The sample has roughly 390,000 clones, 85% seen once. Sequencing input: peripheral blood. This receptor was identified in a woman aged 18-29 years with acute or convalescent COVID-19. The rearrangement uses TRBV30 and TRBJ2-1; 9 nucleotides agree with TRBD2. CDR3: CWNSGVLCGRALFF. CDR3 nucleotides: TGTTGGAACTCAGGGGTTTTATGCGGGAGGGCCCTGTTCTTC.